These T cell receptor beta chains were read from a single sample in a study of T-cell memory formation after mild COVID-19. MiXCR was run by TCRdb on the 5' RACE reads, yielding one entry per CDR3 protein. The data show 470,000 or so distinct CDR3 sequences, 18% seen once. The sample consisted of PBMCs or a T cell subset sorted from them (not recorded which). The receptors here all came from a man aged 18 to 29 who had mild COVID-19 (a few samples of this study predate the infection). Cell type and time point are not known. CDR3s include the opening cysteine and the closing phenylalanine or tryptophan. Each record gives: V gene, J gene, D gene, clone size, CDR3 DNA, CDR3 protein. The D gene is left open where the match is weak. The size field is filled for only some rows; it gives once, few, many or a size class.

v_gene: TRBV5-1
j_gene: TRBJ1-2
d_gene: TRBD1
abundance: -
CDR3nt: TGCGCCAGCAGCCTGACAGGGGACCAATATGGCTACACCTTC
CDR3aa: CASSLTGDQYGYTF

v_gene: TRBV14
j_gene: TRBJ2-5
d_gene: -
abundance: many
CDR3nt: TGTGCCAGCAGCCAAGACAGTCAAGAGACCCAGTACTTC
CDR3aa: CASSQDSQETQYF

v_gene: TRBV12-3/TRBV12-4
j_gene: TRBJ1-4
d_gene: TRBD1
abundance: many
CDR3nt: TGTGCCAGCTCCCTTGGGACAGTCAATAATGAAAAACTGTTTTTT
CDR3aa: CASSLGTVNNEKLFF

v_gene: TRBV10-2
j_gene: TRBJ1-5
d_gene: TRBD1
abundance: -
CDR3nt: TGCGCCAGCGCCTCGACAGGGGTTAATCAGCCCCAGCATTTT
CDR3aa: CASASTGVNQPQHF

v_gene: TRBV18
j_gene: TRBJ1-1
d_gene: -
abundance: -
CDR3nt: TGTGCCAGCTCGATGGGGTTCGGGTTAGCTGAAGCTTTCTTT
CDR3aa: CASSMGFGLAEAFF

v_gene: TRBV11-2
j_gene: TRBJ1-3
d_gene: -
abundance: few
CDR3nt: TGTGCCAGCAGAAATGTTCGGGGAAACACCATATATTTT
CDR3aa: CASRNVRGNTIYF

v_gene: TRBV7-9
j_gene: TRBJ1-2
d_gene: TRBD1
abundance: -
CDR3nt: TGTGCCAGCAGCAACGGACAGGGGGGAGACTATGGCTACACCTTC
CDR3aa: CASSNGQGGDYGYTF

v_gene: TRBV7-8
j_gene: TRBJ1-5
d_gene: -
abundance: many
CDR3nt: TGTGCCAGCAGCTTAGCCGGAATCAATCAGCCCCAGCATTTT
CDR3aa: CASSLAGINQPQHF

v_gene: TRBV30
j_gene: TRBJ2-7
d_gene: -
abundance: few
CDR3nt: TGTGCCTGGAGTTTTGGTGGCTACGAGCAGTACTTC
CDR3aa: CAWSFGGYEQYF

v_gene: TRBV5-1
j_gene: TRBJ1-1
d_gene: -
abundance: -
CDR3nt: TGCGCCAGCAGCTTGGTCCGGGGGGAGACTGAAGCTTTCTTT
CDR3aa: CASSLVRGETEAFF

v_gene: TRBV12-3/TRBV12-4
j_gene: TRBJ2-1
d_gene: TRBD2
abundance: many
CDR3nt: TGTGCCAGTCAGCTAGCGGGGGGGCGGGATGAGCAGTTCTTC
CDR3aa: CASQLAGGRDEQFF

v_gene: TRBV5-1
j_gene: TRBJ2-7
d_gene: TRBD1
abundance: few
CDR3nt: TGCGCCAGCACCCTGAGGGACAGGGGGACCTACGAGCAGTACTTC
CDR3aa: CASTLRDRGTYEQYF

v_gene: TRBV20-1
j_gene: TRBJ1-1
d_gene: TRBD1
abundance: -
CDR3nt: TGCAGTGCTTTTAGTTCGACAGGGCTGAACACTGAAGCTTTCTTT
CDR3aa: CSAFSSTGLNTEAFF

v_gene: TRBV5-1
j_gene: TRBJ1-2
d_gene: -
abundance: many
CDR3nt: TGCGCCAGCAGCCCGGGCCCGGACTATGGCTACACCTTC
CDR3aa: CASSPGPDYGYTF

v_gene: TRBV18
j_gene: TRBJ2-1
d_gene: -
abundance: -
CDR3nt: TGTGCCAGCTCACCATGGATCTATGAGCAGTTCTTC
CDR3aa: CASSPWIYEQFF

v_gene: TRBV7-9
j_gene: TRBJ1-4
d_gene: -
abundance: once
CDR3nt: TGTGCCAGCAGACGTGAGTGGCAGACTAATGAAAAACTGTTTTTT
CDR3aa: CASRREWQTNEKLFF

v_gene: TRBV27
j_gene: TRBJ1-1
d_gene: -
abundance: -
CDR3nt: TGTGCCAGCAGTTTATTGGTCTCAGGGTCTGAAGCTTTCTTT
CDR3aa: CASSLLVSGSEAFF

v_gene: TRBV4-2
j_gene: TRBJ2-1
d_gene: -
abundance: -
CDR3nt: TGTGCCAGCAGCCAAGAGGCGGTGATAGTGGATGAGCAGTTCTTC
CDR3aa: CASSQEAVIVDEQFF

v_gene: TRBV6-2/TRBV6-3
j_gene: TRBJ1-1
d_gene: -
abundance: few
CDR3nt: TGTGCCAGCAGTTACACGGACCGGGCCGAAGCTTTCTTT
CDR3aa: CASSYTDRAEAFF

v_gene: TRBV4-1
j_gene: TRBJ1-4
d_gene: TRBD1
abundance: -
CDR3nt: TGCGCCAGCAGCTACACAGGGGGCAGGGAAAAACTGTTTTTT
CDR3aa: CASSYTGGREKLFF

v_gene: TRBV27
j_gene: TRBJ1-6
d_gene: TRBD1
abundance: -
CDR3nt: TGTGCCAGCACCCTAGGGGGCAGGGGAAATTCACCCCTCCACTTT
CDR3aa: CASTLGGRGNSPLHF

v_gene: TRBV5-6
j_gene: TRBJ2-5
d_gene: -
abundance: few
CDR3nt: TGTGCCAGCAGCCTCCCGGAGGGCGAGACCCAGTACTTC
CDR3aa: CASSLPEGETQYF